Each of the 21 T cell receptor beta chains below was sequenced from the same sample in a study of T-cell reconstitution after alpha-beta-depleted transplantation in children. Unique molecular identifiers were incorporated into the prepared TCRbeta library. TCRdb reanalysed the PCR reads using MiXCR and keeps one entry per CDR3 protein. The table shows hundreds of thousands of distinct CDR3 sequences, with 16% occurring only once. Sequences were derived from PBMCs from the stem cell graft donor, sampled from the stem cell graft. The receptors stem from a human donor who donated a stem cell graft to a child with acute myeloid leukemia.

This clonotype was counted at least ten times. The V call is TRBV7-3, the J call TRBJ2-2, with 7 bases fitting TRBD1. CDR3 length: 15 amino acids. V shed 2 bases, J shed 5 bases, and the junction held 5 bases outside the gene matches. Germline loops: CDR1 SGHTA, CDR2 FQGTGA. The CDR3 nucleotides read TGTGCCAGCAGCTTAGAGGGGGCGCGAACCGGGGAGCTGTTTTTT. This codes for CASSLEGARTGELFF.

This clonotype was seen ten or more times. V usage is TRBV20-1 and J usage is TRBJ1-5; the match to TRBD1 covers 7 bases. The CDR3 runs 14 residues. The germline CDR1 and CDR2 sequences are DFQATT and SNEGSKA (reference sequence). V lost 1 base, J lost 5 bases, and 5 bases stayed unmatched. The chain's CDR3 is CSARGGTADQPQHF. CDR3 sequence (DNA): TGCAGTGCTAGAGGAGGGACAGCTGATCAGCCCCAGCATTTT.

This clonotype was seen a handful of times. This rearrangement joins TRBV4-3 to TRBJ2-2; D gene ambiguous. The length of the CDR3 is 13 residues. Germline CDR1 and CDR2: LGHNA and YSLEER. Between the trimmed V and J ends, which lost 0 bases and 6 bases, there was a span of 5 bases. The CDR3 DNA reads TGCGCCAGCAGCCAAGAAACCGCCGGGGAGCTGTTTTTT. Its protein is CASSQETAGELFF.

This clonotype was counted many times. The CDR3 region is CASSSHRGVMRNYGYTF. DNA of the CDR3: TGTGCCAGCAGTAGCCACAGGGGCGTAATGAGAAACTATGGCTACACCTTC. The chain combines TRBV6-5 with TRBJ1-2; 7 bases are shared with TRBD1. Germline trimming cut 5 bases from V and 2 bases from J; bases unmatched to any gene: 14. Germline V gene lookup returns CDR1 MNHEY and CDR2 SVGAGI. The CDR3 is made up of 17 amino acids.

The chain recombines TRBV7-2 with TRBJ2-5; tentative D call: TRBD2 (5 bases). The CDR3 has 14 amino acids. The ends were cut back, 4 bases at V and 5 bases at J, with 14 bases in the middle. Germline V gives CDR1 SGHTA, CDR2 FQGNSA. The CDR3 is CASSSTLDAETQYF. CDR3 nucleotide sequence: TGTGCCAGCAGCTCCACACTAGATGCGGAGACCCAGTACTTC.

The CDR3 bases are TGTGCCAGCAGTTACTCGCGGGGGGAGGGCTACACCTTC. Protein sequence: CASSYSRGEGYTF. The chain employs TRBV6-5 and TRBJ1-2; D perhaps matches TRBD1 (5 bases). This CDR3 is built from 13 residues. The V gene lost 0 bases and the J gene lost 8 bases, with 10 bases spanning the gap. Germline CDR1 and CDR2: MNHEY and SVGAGI.

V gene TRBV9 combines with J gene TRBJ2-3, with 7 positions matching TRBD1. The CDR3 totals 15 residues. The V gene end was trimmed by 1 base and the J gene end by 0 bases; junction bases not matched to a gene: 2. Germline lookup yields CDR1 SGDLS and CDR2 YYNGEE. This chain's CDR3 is CASSVSGGSTDTQYF. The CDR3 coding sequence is TGTGCCAGCAGCGTATCAGGGGGAAGCACAGATACGCAGTATTTT.

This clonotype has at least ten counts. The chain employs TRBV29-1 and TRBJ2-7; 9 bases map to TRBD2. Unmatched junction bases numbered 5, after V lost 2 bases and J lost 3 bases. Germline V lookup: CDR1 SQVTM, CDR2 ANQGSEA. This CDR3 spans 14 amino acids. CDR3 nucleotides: TGCAGCGTTGAAAGCTCTAGCGGGATCTACGAGCAGTACTTC. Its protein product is CSVESSSGIYEQYF.

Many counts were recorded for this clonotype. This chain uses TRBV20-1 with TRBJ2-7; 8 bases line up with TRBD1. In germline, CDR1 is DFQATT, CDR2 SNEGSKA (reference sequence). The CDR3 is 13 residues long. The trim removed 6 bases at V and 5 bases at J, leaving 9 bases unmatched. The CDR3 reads CSALDRGQNEQYF. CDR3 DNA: TGCAGTGCATTAGACAGGGGACAGAACGAGCAGTACTTC.

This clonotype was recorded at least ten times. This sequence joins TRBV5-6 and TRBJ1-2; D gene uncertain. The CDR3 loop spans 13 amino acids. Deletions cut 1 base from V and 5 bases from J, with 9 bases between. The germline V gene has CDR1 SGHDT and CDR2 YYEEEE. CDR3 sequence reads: CASSLLVDYGYTF. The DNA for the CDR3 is TGTGCCAGCAGCTTGCTAGTGGATTATGGCTACACCTTC. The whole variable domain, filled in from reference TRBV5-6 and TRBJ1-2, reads DAGVTQSPTHLIKTRGQQVTLRCSPKSGHDTVSWYQQALGQGPQFIFQYYEEEERQRGNFPDRFSGHQFPNYSSELNVNALLLGDSALYLCASSLLVDYGYTFGSGTRLTVV.

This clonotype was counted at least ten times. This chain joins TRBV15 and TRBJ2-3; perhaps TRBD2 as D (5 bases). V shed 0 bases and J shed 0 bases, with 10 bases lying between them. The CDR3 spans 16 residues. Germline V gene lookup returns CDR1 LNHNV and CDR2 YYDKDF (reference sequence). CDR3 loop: CATSRDRRRSTDTQYF. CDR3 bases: TGTGCCACCAGCAGAGATCGACGGAGGAGCACAGATACGCAGTATTTT.

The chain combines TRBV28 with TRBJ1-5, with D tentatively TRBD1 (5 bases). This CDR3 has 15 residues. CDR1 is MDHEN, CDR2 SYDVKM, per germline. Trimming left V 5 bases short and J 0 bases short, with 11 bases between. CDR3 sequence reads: CASSKFRDSNQPQHF. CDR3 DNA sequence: TGTGCCAGCAGTAAATTCAGGGATAGCAATCAGCCCCAGCATTTT. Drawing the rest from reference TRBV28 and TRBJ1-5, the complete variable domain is DVKVTQSSRYLVKRTGEKVFLECVQDMDHENMFWYRQDPGLGLRLIYFSYDVKMKEKGDIPEGYSVSREKKERFSLILESASTNQTSMYLCASSKFRDSNQPQHFGDGTRLSIL.

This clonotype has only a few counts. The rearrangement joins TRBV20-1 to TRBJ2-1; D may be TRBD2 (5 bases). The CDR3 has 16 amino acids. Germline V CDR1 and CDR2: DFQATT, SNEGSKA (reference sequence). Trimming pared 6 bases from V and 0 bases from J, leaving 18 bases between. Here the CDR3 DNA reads TGCAGTGCCCGTGATCCTTTAGCGAGCTCCTACAATGAGCAGTTCTTC. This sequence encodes CSARDPLASSYNEQFF.

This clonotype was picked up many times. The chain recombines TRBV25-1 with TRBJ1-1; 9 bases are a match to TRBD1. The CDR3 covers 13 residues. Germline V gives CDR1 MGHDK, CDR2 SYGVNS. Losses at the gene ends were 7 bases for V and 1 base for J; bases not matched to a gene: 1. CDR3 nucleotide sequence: TGTGCCAGCAAGGGACAGGGGAACACTGAAGCTTTCTTT. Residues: CASKGQGNTEAFF.

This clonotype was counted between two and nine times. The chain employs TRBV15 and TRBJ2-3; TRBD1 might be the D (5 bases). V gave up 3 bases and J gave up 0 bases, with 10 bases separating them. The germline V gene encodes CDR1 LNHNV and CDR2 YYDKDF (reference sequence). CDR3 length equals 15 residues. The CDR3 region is CATSSPRGSTDTQYF. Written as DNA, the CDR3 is TGTGCCACCAGCAGCCCAAGGGGCAGCACAGATACGCAGTATTTT.

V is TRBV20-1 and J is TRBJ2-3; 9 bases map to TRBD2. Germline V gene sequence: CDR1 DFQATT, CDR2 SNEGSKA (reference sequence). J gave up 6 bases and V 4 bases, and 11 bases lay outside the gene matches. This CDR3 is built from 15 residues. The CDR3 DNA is TGCAGTGCTACAGCTCTCGCTAGCGGGGTGGATACGCAGTATTTT. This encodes CSATALASGVDTQYF.

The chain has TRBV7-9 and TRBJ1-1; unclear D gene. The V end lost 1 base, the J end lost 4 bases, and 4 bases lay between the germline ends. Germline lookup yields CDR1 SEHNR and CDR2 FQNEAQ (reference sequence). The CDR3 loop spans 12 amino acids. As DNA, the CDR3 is TGTGCCAGCAGCTTAGACACCACTGAAGCTTTCTTT. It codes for CASSLDTTEAFF.

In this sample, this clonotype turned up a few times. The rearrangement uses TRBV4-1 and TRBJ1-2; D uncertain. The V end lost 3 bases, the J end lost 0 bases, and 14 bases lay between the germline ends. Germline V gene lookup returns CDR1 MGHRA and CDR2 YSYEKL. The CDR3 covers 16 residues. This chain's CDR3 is CASSQDGEDANYGYTF. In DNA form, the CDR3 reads TGCGCCAGCAGCCAGGACGGGGAGGATGCTAACTATGGCTACACCTTC.

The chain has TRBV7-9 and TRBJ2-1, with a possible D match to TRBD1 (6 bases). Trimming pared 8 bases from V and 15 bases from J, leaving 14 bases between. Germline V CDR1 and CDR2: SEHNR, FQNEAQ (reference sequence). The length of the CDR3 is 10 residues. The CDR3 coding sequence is TGTGCCAGCGAGGATACAGGGCCGTTCTTC. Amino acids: CASEDTGPFF. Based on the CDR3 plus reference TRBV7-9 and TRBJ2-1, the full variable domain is DTGVSQNPRHKITKRGQNVTFRCDPISEHNRLYWYRQTLGQGPEFLTYFQNEAQLEKSRLLSDRFSAERPKGSFSTLEIQRTEQGDSAMYLCASEDTGPFFGPGTRLTVL.

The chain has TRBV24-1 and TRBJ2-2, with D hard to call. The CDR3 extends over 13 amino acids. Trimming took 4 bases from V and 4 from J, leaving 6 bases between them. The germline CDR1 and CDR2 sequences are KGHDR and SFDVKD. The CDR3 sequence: CATSDGPTGELFF. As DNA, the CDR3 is TGTGCCACCAGTGACGGGCCCACCGGGGAGCTGTTTTTT.

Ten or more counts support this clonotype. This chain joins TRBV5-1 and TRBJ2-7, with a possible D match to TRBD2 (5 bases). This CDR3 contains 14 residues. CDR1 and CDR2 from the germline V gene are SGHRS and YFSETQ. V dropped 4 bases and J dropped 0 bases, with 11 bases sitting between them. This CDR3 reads CASSPRTGSYEQYF. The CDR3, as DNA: TGCGCCAGCAGCCCTAGGACTGGCTCCTACGAGCAGTACTTC.